Listed below are T cell receptor beta chains from one sample, sequenced in a study of cytomegalovirus exposure and HLA in healthy donors. Profiled with immunoSEQ multiplex PCR; TCRdb holds only in-frame clones, not every one. The sample carries 100,000 to 150,000 clones, less than 80% recorded once. Sequencing input: PBMCs. Receptor source: a man aged 35 to 55 in good health and CMV-seropositive. Each CDR3 is given with its conserved first and last residue. D genes are given only for firm matches. Part of the rows lack a size; the others show once, few, many or a class for expanded clones.

CDR3 length: 17
J gene: TRBJ2-6
D gene: TRBD1
V gene: TRBV27
clone size: .
CDR3 DNA: TGTGCCAGCAGTTCCGGGACAGGGAGTACTGGGGCCAACGTCCTGACTTTC
CDR3 protein: CASSSGTGSTGANVLTF

CDR3 length: 14
J gene: TRBJ1-5
D gene: TRBD1
V gene: TRBV25-1
clone size: .
CDR3 DNA: TGTGCCAGCAGTGAAATGGGACAGGGACAGCCCCAGCATTTT
CDR3 protein: CASSEMGQGQPQHF

CDR3 length: 14
J gene: TRBJ2-3
D gene: TRBD2
V gene: TRBV14
clone size: .
CDR3 DNA: TGTGCCACAAGACTAGCGGGAGTGGGAGATACGCAGTATTTT
CDR3 protein: CATRLAGVGDTQYF

CDR3 length: 12
J gene: TRBJ2-2
D gene: .
V gene: TRBV18
clone size: .
CDR3 DNA: TGTGCCAGCTCACCAATCGGGGTGGAGCTGTTTTTT
CDR3 protein: CASSPIGVELFF

CDR3 length: 16
J gene: TRBJ2-1
D gene: .
V gene: TRBV4-1
clone size: .
CDR3 DNA: TGCGCCAGCAGCCGTCTAGGTGAGACTACCTACAATGAGCAGTTCTTC
CDR3 protein: CASSRLGETTYNEQFF

CDR3 length: 15
J gene: TRBJ2-1
D gene: TRBD2
V gene: TRBV28
clone size: .
CDR3 DNA: TGTGCCAGCAGGCTAGCGGGGGAGGGGTACAATGAGCAGTTCTTC
CDR3 protein: CASRLAGEGYNEQFF

CDR3 length: 15
J gene: TRBJ1-1
D gene: .
V gene: TRBV28
clone size: .
CDR3 DNA: TGTGCCAGCAAAGGTATAATCGGGGTTAACACTGAAGCTTTCTTT
CDR3 protein: CASKGIIGVNTEAFF

CDR3 length: 15
J gene: TRBJ1-1
D gene: .
V gene: TRBV19
clone size: .
CDR3 DNA: TGTGCCAGTAATCCGGAGGGAGTTCTGAACACTGAAGCTTTCTTT
CDR3 protein: CASNPEGVLNTEAFF

CDR3 length: 15
J gene: TRBJ1-2
D gene: .
V gene: TRBV10-1
clone size: .
CDR3 DNA: TGCGCCAGCAGTGAGTCAACAGGGACTAACTATGGCTACACCTTC
CDR3 protein: CASSESTGTNYGYTF

CDR3 length: 15
J gene: TRBJ1-1
D gene: TRBD1
V gene: TRBV30
clone size: .
CDR3 DNA: TGTGCCTGCCCAGAGGGGACAGGGGCGGACACTGAAGCTTTCTTT
CDR3 protein: CACPEGTGADTEAFF

CDR3 length: 13
J gene: TRBJ2-5
D gene: .
V gene: TRBV5-1
clone size: .
CDR3 DNA: TGCGCCAGCAGCGTTACTACAGGGGAGACCCAGTACTTC
CDR3 protein: CASSVTTGETQYF

CDR3 length: 14
J gene: TRBJ1-1
D gene: .
V gene: TRBV7-8
clone size: .
CDR3 DNA: TGTGCCAGCAGCCGGGAGGGAAGGGGGTCTGAAGCTTTCTTT
CDR3 protein: CASSREGRGSEAFF

CDR3 length: 14
J gene: TRBJ2-5
D gene: .
V gene: TRBV5-1
clone size: .
CDR3 DNA: TGCGCCAGTGGGGCGGAGGGAGTGGGTGAGACCCAGTACTTC
CDR3 protein: CASGAEGVGETQYF

CDR3 length: 13
J gene: TRBJ1-2
D gene: .
V gene: TRBV6-1
clone size: many
CDR3 DNA: TGTGCCAGCAGTGCCGACGGGAACTATGGCTACACCTTC
CDR3 protein: CASSADGNYGYTF